This TCR beta chain is drawn from a study of T-cell reconstitution after alpha-beta-depleted transplantation in children. Study conclusions and caveats: As was reported, about two months after transplant, alpha-beta T cells came from several hundred expanded graft clones.

TCRbeta library construction was performed incorporating unique molecular identifiers. MiXCR, run by TCRdb on the PCR reads, gives a single entry per CDR3 protein. The table records hundreds of thousands of distinct CDR3 sequences, around 8.4% of them present only once. This CDR3 has 15 amino acids. Germline loops: CDR1 SEHNR, CDR2 FQNEAQ (reference sequence). Trimming cost V 2 bases and J 2 bases; bases outside gene matches: 4. To note about this clonotype: The antigen is not known.

This TCR derives from a male patient between 2 and 10 years old who had a stem cell transplant for acute myeloid leukemia, so the T cells may come from the graft donor. The sequenced sample was PBMCs, mostly from graft donor cells, obtained 360 days after TCRalphabeta/CD19-depleted stem cell transplant. The chain uses TRBV7-9 and TRBJ2-3, with 7 positions matching TRBD2. The CDR3 DNA reads as TGTGCCAGCAGCTTATGGCGGGAGAACACAGATACGCAGTATTTT. It encodes CASSLWRENTDTQYF. The full variable domain, completed using reference TRBV7-9 and TRBJ2-3, is DTGVSQNPRHKITKRGQNVTFRCDPISEHNRLYWYRQTLGQGPEFLTYFQNEAQLEKSRLLSDRFSAERPKGSFSTLEIQRTEQGDSAMYLCASSLWRENTDTQYFGPGTRLTVL.